This entry lists 30 T cell receptor beta chains sequenced from one sample in a study of cytomegalovirus exposure and HLA in healthy donors (TCRdb year 2017). Libraries came from the immunoSEQ multiplex PCR assay. A mixture of 60 forward primers for TCR Vbeta segments and 13 reverse primers for TCR Jbeta segments was used in the multiplex PCR. TCRdb's version of the immuneACCESS table is confined to in-frame rearrangements and falls short of the full clone set. An unresolved V gene accounts for under half of the shortfall where checked; the remainder is of unknown origin. In all, the sample holds tens of thousands of clones, and roughly 74% of those were seen once. 6.3% of the sample is in the top ten clones. Sequencing input: PBMCs. Source of these receptors: a man aged 25-45 years in good health and CMV-seronegative.

The chain has TRBV9 and TRBJ1-3; D unresolved. Per germline, CDR1 SGDLS and CDR2 YYNGEE. The germline V and J ends were trimmed by 0 bases and 0 bases, with 7 bases remaining between them. This CDR3 region has 15 residues. The CDR3 DNA reads TGTGCCAGCAGCGTAGGAGGAAACTCTGGAAACACCATATATTTT. It is translated as CASSVGGNSGNTIYF.

The J gene is TRBJ1-4, the V gene TRBV23-1, with a weak D call TRBD1 (6 bases). TRBV23-1 is noted as an ORF with a role that remains uncertain. This CDR3 comprises 16 residues. V was pared by 0 bases and J by 8 bases, with 16 bases between. The DNA of the CDR3 is TGCGCCAGCAGTCAATCCACAGGGCCACTTCAAGAAAAACTGTTTTTT. Protein: CASSQSTGPLQEKLFF.

The V call is TRBV4-1, the J call TRBJ2-5, with 9 bases lining up with TRBD1. After removal of 5 bases from V and 2 bases from J, the junction contained 9 bases not matched to a gene. This CDR3 is 16 amino acids long. Germline V gives CDR1 MGHRA, CDR2 YSYEKL. DNA for the CDR3: TGCGCCAGCAGCGGCTCCGGGACAGGGAATCAAGAGACCCAGTACTTC. Encoded protein: CASSGSGTGNQETQYF.

The chain couples TRBV29-1 to TRBJ2-7; 7 nucleotides agree with TRBD1. The CDR3 contains 11 residues. Trimming removed 5 bases from V and 7 bases from J; junction bases left unmatched: 5. Germline CDR1 reads SQVTM; CDR2 reads ANQGSEA. CDR3 coding DNA: TGCAGCGTTCGGCTGGACAGGGAGCAGTACTTC. This sequence encodes CSVRLDREQYF.

This rearrangement joins TRBV2 to TRBJ1-1, with a weak D call TRBD1 (5 bases). CDR1 and CDR2 (germline): SNHLY, FYNNEI. CDR3 length: 17 amino acids. Deletions cut 6 bases from V and 1 base from J, with 21 bases between. For the CDR3, the DNA is TGTGCCAGCAGCCAAGCCCTTCGCCTCACAGGGAACACTGAAGCTTTCTTT. Translation: CASSQALRLTGNTEAFF.

The rearrangement links TRBV2 to TRBJ1-1; D is perhaps TRBD1 (6 bases). The V gene's germline CDR1 is SNHLY and CDR2 FYNNEI. V lost 6 bases and J lost 3, with 14 bases in between. The CDR3 has 14 residues. The chain's CDR3 is CASRRGSGDTEAFF. Written as DNA, the CDR3 is TGTGCCAGCAGGAGGGGGTCCGGAGACACTGAAGCTTTCTTT.

This chain uses TRBV5-1 with TRBJ1-1, with TRBD1 identical over 9 bases. The ends lost 4 bases at V and 3 bases at J; junction bases unmatched: 7. CDR3 length: 15 amino acids. Germline V gene lookup returns CDR1 SGHRS and CDR2 YFSETQ. The CDR3 sequence: CASSVSGQGYTEAFF. As DNA, the CDR3 is TGCGCCAGCAGCGTCTCGGGACAGGGTTACACTGAAGCTTTCTTT.

This clone was seen a few times. The J gene is TRBJ1-5, the V gene TRBV6-5, with no clear D. The V gene lost 4 bases and the J gene lost 3 bases, with 16 bases spanning the gap. Germline V gives CDR1 MNHEY, CDR2 SVGAGI. The CDR3 contains 16 residues. CDR3 residues: CASSSKASTNNQPQHF. The CDR3 coding sequence is TGTGCCAGCAGTTCAAAGGCTTCGACAAACAATCAGCCCCAGCATTTT.

There are a few counts of this clone. The chain combines TRBV2 with TRBJ2-6; D remains unclear. The CDR3 spans 14 residues. Trimming took 10 bases from V and 0 from J, leaving 10 bases between them. Germline V gene data show CDR1 as SNHLY and CDR2 as FYNNEI. CDR3 residues: CATHQDSGANVLTF. CDR3 DNA sequence: TGTGCCACGCACCAGGACTCTGGGGCCAACGTCCTGACTTTC.

The V and J genes are TRBV29-1 and TRBJ1-2; D possibly corresponds to TRBD1 (6 bases). With 6 bases removed from V and 3 bases from J, the gap between germline ends came to 17 bases. Per germline, CDR1 SQVTM and CDR2 ANQGSEA. This CDR3 is built from 14 residues. The CDR3 sequence: CSVESTGLDYGYTF. As DNA, the CDR3 is TGCAGCGTCGAGTCAACAGGGTTGGACTATGGCTACACCTTC.

The chain links TRBV4-1 to TRBJ2-7, with TRBD1 matching over 9 bases. There are 14 residues in the CDR3. Germline CDR1 and CDR2: MGHRA and YSYEKL. V lost 5 bases to trimming and J lost 4 bases; unmatched junction nucleotides: 6. The CDR3 reads CASSARDRAYEQYF. The CDR3 region has the DNA TGCGCCAGCAGCGCCCGGGACAGGGCTTACGAGCAGTACTTC.

The chain combines TRBV5-1 with TRBJ2-7; 8 bases line up with TRBD2. CDR1 and CDR2 (germline): SGHRS, YFSETQ. Trimming at V came to 0 bases and at J to 5 bases, leaving 4 bases not matched to a gene. CDR3 length: 14 amino acids. CDR3 sequence: CASSLASGFDEQYF. DNA for the CDR3: TGCGCCAGCAGCTTGGCTAGCGGGTTCGACGAGCAGTACTTC. Looking up the rest from reference TRBV5-1 and TRBJ2-7 gives the full variable domain: KAGVTQTPRYLIKTRGQQVTLSCSPISGHRSVSWYQQTPGQGLQFLFEYFSETQRNKGNFPGRFSGRQFSNSRSEMNVSTLELGDSALYLCASSLASGFDEQYFGPGTRLTVT.

DNA of the CDR3: TGTGCCAGCAGTCCTTCTAGCGATTTCTACGAGCAGTACTTC. As protein: CASSPSSDFYEQYF. The chain uses TRBV2 and TRBJ2-7, with D perhaps TRBD2 (6 bases). From germline, CDR1 is SNHLY and CDR2 FYNNEI. Trimming left V 5 bases short and J 3 bases short, with 14 bases between. CDR3 length: 14 residues.

A few counts support this clone. The rearrangement joins TRBV6-5 to TRBJ1-5, with 7 nucleotides matching TRBD1. The CDR3 sequence is 15 residues long. The germline gives CDR1 MNHEY, CDR2 SVGAGI. The V and J ends lost 6 bases and 3 bases, in that order; junction bases with no gene match: 8. The CDR3 loop is CASSPGTATNQPQHF. The CDR3 DNA reads as TGTGCCAGCAGCCCCGGGACAGCCACCAATCAGCCCCAGCATTTT.

The chain joins TRBV14 to TRBJ2-7, with 8 bases identical to TRBD2. The CDR3 contains 14 residues. Germline CDR1 SGHDN, CDR2 FVKESK. J gave up 7 bases and V 4 bases, and 9 bases lay outside the gene matches. The CDR3 coding sequence is TGTGCCAGCAGCCTCGGGAGGGCCCTCGGAGAGCAGTACTTC. This gives the protein CASSLGRALGEQYF. The variable domain in full, with the rest retrieved from reference TRBV14 and TRBJ2-7, is EAGVTQFPSHSVIEKGQTVTLRCDPISGHDNLYWYRRVMGKEIKFLLHFVKESKQDESGMPNNRFLAERTGGTYSTLKVQPAELEDSGVYFCASSLGRALGEQYFGPGTRLTVT.

DNA for the CDR3: TGTGCCAGTAGTATCCAAGCCGGGGGACAGGGTTATGGCTACACCTTC. Translation: CASSIQAGGQGYGYTF. The chain has TRBV19 and TRBJ1-2; 9 bases line up with TRBD1. This CDR3 is 16 amino acids long. From germline, CDR1 is LNHDA and CDR2 SQIVND (reference sequence). J lost 5 bases, V lost 3 bases, and 10 bases had no gene match.

This chain uses TRBV10-2 with TRBJ1-1; the D gene is possibly TRBD1 (6 bases). The V end lost 7 bases, the J end lost 3 bases, and 12 bases lay between the germline ends. In germline, CDR1 is WSHSY, CDR2 SAAADI. This CDR3 region has 13 residues. The CDR3 DNA sequence: TGCGCCAGCATCAGCAGGGGTCACACTGAAGCTTTCTTT. Encoded protein: CASISRGHTEAFF.

The V gene is TRBV16, the J gene TRBJ1-1; TRBD1 might be the D (5 bases). The CDR3 runs to 15 residues. Trimming stripped 4 bases from V and 4 bases from J, with 16 bases between. Per the germline V gene, CDR1 is KGHSY and CDR2 is FQNENV. CDR3 protein: CASSPSRGRGTEAFF. CDR3 nucleotide sequence: TGTGCCAGCAGCCCCTCGCGAGGAAGGGGCACTGAAGCTTTCTTT.

This CDR3 is CASSFNRGDTDTQYF. CDR3 DNA: TGTGCCAGCAGCTTTAATCGGGGGGACACAGATACGCAGTATTTT. This chain uses TRBV7-8 with TRBJ2-3; 7 positions agree with TRBD2. With V trimmed by 3 bases and J by 2 bases, 5 bases remained unmatched. CDR1 and CDR2 from the germline V gene are SGHVS and FQNEAQ. There are 15 residues in the CDR3.

V and J are TRBV7-9 and TRBJ2-3; 14 positions agree with TRBD2. This CDR3 is 13 amino acids long. Germline CDR1 is SEHNR and CDR2 is FQNEAQ (reference sequence). Trimming at V came to 8 bases and at J to 8 bases, leaving 3 bases not matched to a gene. CDR3 nucleotide sequence: TGTGCCAGCGGACTAGCGGGGGGAAGTACGCAGTATTTT. Translating gives CASGLAGGSTQYF.

This chain connects TRBV7-3 to TRBJ2-7, with D possibly matching TRBD2 (6 bases). Trimming pared 2 bases from V and 3 bases from J, leaving 14 bases between. Germline V gene sequence: CDR1 SGHTA, CDR2 FQGTGA. This CDR3 spans 15 amino acids. This CDR3 reads CASSLVGGGVYEQYF. The CDR3 region has the DNA TGTGCCAGCAGCTTAGTGGGGGGTGGGGTCTACGAGCAGTACTTC.

The V call is TRBV10-3, the J call TRBJ2-6; perhaps TRBD2 as D (5 bases). V lost 6 bases, J lost 2 bases, and 5 bases lay in between. From germline, CDR1 is ENHRY and CDR2 SYGVKD. The CDR3 has 13 residues. CDR3 nucleotide sequence: TGTGCCATCAGCGGGGCTGGGGCCAACGTCCTGACTTTC. Amino acid sequence: CAISGAGANVLTF.

Only one count was recorded for this clone. The rearrangement joins TRBV7-8 to TRBJ1-5, with no clear D. CDR3 length: 14 residues. Deletions cut 2 bases from V and 3 bases from J, with 8 bases between. From germline, CDR1 is SGHVS and CDR2 FQNEAQ. The CDR3 sequence is CASSLLQVNQPQHF. CDR3 nucleotide sequence: TGTGCCAGCAGCTTATTACAAGTCAATCAGCCCCAGCATTTT. Based on the CDR3 plus reference TRBV7-8 and TRBJ1-5, the full variable domain is GAGVSQSPRYKVAKRGQDVALRCDPISGHVSLFWYQQALGQGPEFLTYFQNEAQLDKSGLPSDRFFAERPEGSVSTLKIQRTQQEDSAVYLCASSLLQVNQPQHFGDGTRLSIL.

The chain recombines TRBV7-2 with TRBJ1-2, with a tentative D call TRBD1 (6 bases). Germline V gene lookup returns CDR1 SGHTA and CDR2 FQGNSA. The CDR3 contains 15 residues. The V end was cut by 5 bases, the J end by 4 bases, with 17 bases between. In DNA form, the CDR3 reads TGTGCCAGCAGCCCCTATCCACAGGGTGTCTATGGCTACACCTTC. It codes for CASSPYPQGVYGYTF.

The chain is built from TRBV28 and TRBJ1-1; tentative D call: TRBD1 (5 bases). The V end was cut by 2 bases, the J end by 9 bases, with 19 bases between. CDR3 size: 15 residues. Germline assignment: CDR1 MDHEN and CDR2 SYDVKM. DNA of the CDR3: TGTGCCAGCAGTTTAACCGCCCGGGACTCTTCGAAAGCTTTCTTT. It yields the protein CASSLTARDSSKAFF.

V gene TRBV20-1 combines with J gene TRBJ1-1; D gene uncertain. Germline V gives CDR1 DFQATT, CDR2 SNEGSKA (reference sequence). The CDR3 has 11 amino acids. The V end was cut by 6 bases, the J end by 6 bases, with 11 bases between. CDR3 in amino acids: CSAPKQAEAFF. The DNA for the CDR3 is TGCAGTGCCCCGAAGCAGGCTGAAGCTTTCTTT.

The rearrangement links TRBV5-4 to TRBJ1-2; D is perhaps TRBD1 (6 bases). The CDR3 runs 16 residues. In germline, CDR1 is SGHNT, CDR2 YYREEE (reference sequence). Between the trimmed V and J ends, which lost 0 bases and 4 bases, there was a span of 16 bases. The CDR3 protein is CASSLGQGLSAYGYTF. The CDR3 coding sequence is TGTGCCAGCAGCTTGGGGCAGGGGTTATCTGCCTATGGCTACACCTTC.

The chain is built from TRBV5-4 and TRBJ2-2; TRBD1 matches at 9 bases. The trim removed 4 bases at V and 4 bases at J, leaving 14 bases unmatched. The CDR3 extends over 18 amino acids. The V gene's germline CDR1 is SGHNT and CDR2 YYREEE (reference sequence). CDR3 sequence: CASSLGQGSNKGTGELFF. The CDR3 DNA is TGTGCCAGCAGCCTTGGACAGGGGTCAAATAAGGGCACCGGGGAGCTGTTTTTT.

The genes are TRBV5-1 and TRBJ2-2; D remains unclear. The germline CDR1 and CDR2 sequences are SGHRS and YFSETQ. This CDR3 is 14 amino acids long. V gave up 0 bases and J gave up 2 bases, with 5 bases separating them. CDR3: CASSLAGNTGELFF. CDR3 DNA sequence: TGCGCCAGCAGCTTGGCAGGAAACACCGGGGAGCTGTTTTTT.

The chain employs TRBV15 and TRBJ1-2, with D maybe TRBD1 (5 bases). Trimming stripped 0 bases from V and 7 bases from J, with 15 bases between. CDR1 and CDR2 (germline): LNHNV, YYDKDF (reference sequence). This CDR3 has 15 residues. The CDR3 DNA reads as TGTGCCACCAGCAGAGATCTGGGGCGCGGGGGTGGCTACACCTTC. It translates to CATSRDLGRGGGYTF.